This record covers a single T cell receptor (beta chain). Its target is not known. The data were obtained in a study of OX40 agonist ivuxolimab in advanced cancers. Whole-study context: Aged roughly 23 to 80 with a mean of around 60 years, they were around 85% male. Whole-study findings and limits: Dose levels from 0.1 to 3.0 mg/kg saw CD4+ and CD8+ blood T cells expand clonally by week 6.

The data were produced by immunoSEQ multiplex PCR, yet TCRdb's version contains in-frame clones alone and is incomplete. Of tens of thousands of clones listed, approximately 89% are singletons. Germline CDR1 reads SGHVS; CDR2 reads FNYEAQ. There are 15 residues in the CDR3. V was pared by 5 bases and J by 8 bases, with 9 bases of the junction left unmatched. The chain carries TRBV7-6 and TRBJ1-3; the match to TRBD1 covers 10 bases. The material sequenced was CD4+ or CD8+ T cells sorted from blood, taken in a trial of the OX40 agonist ivuxolimab. The TCR was taken from an adult with an advanced solid tumor such as melanoma, head and neck, liver or kidney cancer. CDR3 amino acids: CASSAPGTGEYTIYF. CDR3 in DNA: TGTGCCAGCAGCGCCCCGGGGACAGGGGAGTACACCATATATTTT.